These 14 T cell receptor beta chains share one sample of origin, sequenced in a study of CD8 T cells in ankylosing spondylitis. Findings and limits, study-wide: Among TCR beta sequences, a motif of several highly homologous variants appeared characteristic of ankylosing spondylitis blood.

TCRdb reanalysed the 5' RACE reads using MiXCR and keeps one entry per CDR3 protein. The sample contains fewer than 550,000 distinct CDR3 sequences, roughly 5.3% of which appear only once. No antigens are known for them. Sequencing was done on a sample of blood, either unsorted or a sorted T cell fraction (not recorded which). The receptors shown here come from a male donor with ankylosing spondylitis.

J is TRBJ2-3 and V is TRBV6-2 or TRBV6-3, with D perhaps matching TRBD2 (5 bases). CDR1 and CDR2 (germline): MNHEY, SVGEGT. The V gene lost 2 bases and the J gene lost 9 bases, with 9 bases spanning the gap. This CDR3 region has 12 residues. CDR3: CASSYKRLTQYF. Written as DNA, the CDR3 is TGTGCCAGCAGTTACAAGCGGTTAACGCAGTATTTT.

V gene TRBV28 combines with J gene TRBJ2-7; D gene ambiguous. V was shortened by 3 bases and J by 0 bases, with 9 bases between the two germline ends. This CDR3 is 14 amino acids long. CDR1 MDHEN and CDR2 SYDVKM come from the germline V gene. The CDR3 region has the DNA TGTGCCAGCAGTTTGGCGAAAAACTCCTACGAGCAGTACTTC. Its translation: CASSLAKNSYEQYF. The entire variable domain, with the rest obtained from reference TRBV28 and TRBJ2-7, is as follows: DVKVTQSSRYLVKRTGEKVFLECVQDMDHENMFWYRQDPGLGLRLIYFSYDVKMKEKGDIPEGYSVSREKKERFSLILESASTNQTSMYLCASSLAKNSYEQYFGPGTRLTVT.

This clonotype has at least ten counts. The rearrangement links TRBV20-1 to TRBJ1-2; D unresolved. Germline CDR1 reads DFQATT; CDR2 reads SNEGSKA (reference sequence). Trimming removed 0 bases from V and 4 bases from J, with 9 bases in between. This CDR3 comprises 13 residues. The CDR3 bases are TGCAGTGCTAGAGATAAGGGTGGCTATGGCTACACCTTC. Residues: CSARDKGGYGYTF.

The chain recombines TRBV11-2 with TRBJ2-6, with TRBD1 matching 9 bases. The V gene end was trimmed by 2 bases and the J gene end by 0 bases; junction bases not matched to a gene: 8. The CDR3 consists of 19 residues. Per the germline V gene, CDR1 is SGHAT and CDR2 is FQNNGV. In nucleotides, the CDR3 is TGTGCCAGCAGCTTATTAGGGGGGACAGGGAACTCTGGGGCCAACGTCCTGACTTTC. Translating gives CASSLLGGTGNSGANVLTF.

This clonotype came up many times. The chain carries TRBV3-1 and TRBJ2-7, with 7 bases that match TRBD2. V trimming: 7 bases; J trimming: 5 bases; junction bases outside the gene matches: 11. Germline V gene lookup returns CDR1 LGHDT and CDR2 YNNKEL (reference sequence). The CDR3 totals 14 residues. The CDR3 spells CASNRLGGTDEQYF. The DNA for the CDR3 is TGTGCCAGCAACCGCCTGGGGGGGACTGACGAGCAGTACTTC.

Many counts were recorded for this clonotype. The J gene is TRBJ2-2, the V gene TRBV7-2; TRBD2 agrees at 11 bases. Germline V gene data show CDR1 as SGHTA and CDR2 as FQGNSA. CDR3 length: 16 residues. Trimming removed 6 bases from V and 4 bases from J; junction bases left unmatched: 7. The CDR3 spells CASRVAGGGSTGELFF. In DNA form, the CDR3 reads TGTGCCAGCAGGGTAGCGGGAGGGGGGAGCACCGGGGAGCTGTTTTTT.

This clonotype was detected many times. This chain uses TRBV20-1 with TRBJ2-7; D may correspond to TRBD1 or TRBD2 (6 bases each). Trimming removed 6 bases at V and 0 bases at J, with 12 bases between. The V gene's germline CDR1 is DFQATT and CDR2 SNEGSKA (reference sequence). The CDR3 runs 13 residues. CDR3: CSAGGPSSYEQYF. Here the CDR3 DNA reads TGCAGTGCCGGGGGCCCGAGCTCCTACGAGCAGTACTTC.

This clonotype was detected many times. The V gene is TRBV9, the J gene TRBJ1-2; TRBD1 agrees at 10 bases. Losses at the gene ends were 1 base for V and 6 bases for J; bases not matched to a gene: 3. The length of the CDR3 is 14 residues. Germline CDR1 SGDLS, CDR2 YYNGEE. The CDR3 sequence: CASSVPGQGDGYTF. The CDR3 nucleotides are TGTGCCAGCAGCGTACCCGGACAGGGGGATGGCTACACCTTC. Together with reference TRBV9 and TRBJ1-2, the CDR3 gives the full variable domain: DSGVTQTPKHLITATGQRVTLRCSPRSGDLSVYWYQQSLDQGLQFLIQYYNGEERAKGNILERFSAQQFPDLHSELNLSSLELGDSALYFCASSVPGQGDGYTFGSGTRLTVV.

This clonotype came up many times. The V call is TRBV10-3, the J call TRBJ2-3; 7 bases map to TRBD1. From germline, CDR1 is ENHRY and CDR2 SYGVKD. This CDR3 contains 15 residues. Trimming at V came to 6 bases and at J to 0 bases, leaving 6 bases not matched to a gene. Written as DNA, the CDR3 is TGTGCCATCAGGGGACGGGACAGTAGCACAGATACGCAGTATTTT. Protein product: CAIRGRDSSTDTQYF.

This clonotype was counted ten times or more. The rearrangement joins TRBV4-3 to TRBJ2-5, with 10 positions matching TRBD2. CDR3 length equals 15 residues. V shed 1 base and J 7 bases; nucleotides not matched to a gene: 6. Looked up from germline, CDR1 is LGHNA and CDR2 is YSLEER. This CDR3 is CASSQVASGSGTQYF. The CDR3 nucleotides are TGCGCCAGCAGCCAAGTTGCTAGCGGGAGTGGGACCCAGTACTTC.

This chain joins TRBV2 and TRBJ2-7; TRBD1 agrees at 9 bases. The CDR3 length is 17 residues. Germline values: CDR1 SNHLY, CDR2 FYNNEI. Trimming cost V 5 bases and J 3 bases; bases outside gene matches: 14. The CDR3: CASSRGGPRQGVYEQYF. In DNA form, the CDR3 reads TGTGCCAGCAGTAGGGGGGGACCGAGACAGGGGGTCTACGAGCAGTACTTC.

This clonotype came up once. The gene calls are TRBV29-1 and TRBJ2-5; D is undetermined. Germline V lookup: CDR1 SQVTM, CDR2 ANQGSEA. V was clipped by 6 bases and J by 4 bases, with 15 bases between them. The CDR3 is made up of 13 amino acids. The CDR3 reads CSVRHLLAETQYF. The CDR3 nucleotides read TGCAGCGTCAGACACTTGCTGGCAGAGACCCAGTACTTC.

The rearrangement uses TRBV11-3 and TRBJ2-2; weak D call: TRBD1 (5 bases). The CDR3 length is 14 residues. Germline V CDR1 and CDR2: SGHNT, YENEEA. Trimming removed 6 bases from V and 8 bases from J, with 16 bases in between. CDR3 loop: CASSRSAGLGELFF. In nucleotides, the CDR3 is TGTGCCAGCAGTCGTTCCGCAGGGTTAGGGGAGCTGTTTTTT. Supplemented by reference TRBV11-3 and TRBJ2-2, the full variable domain reads EAGVVQSPRYKIIEKKQPVAFWCNPISGHNTLYWYLQNLGQGPELLIRYENEEAVDDSQLPKDRFSAERLKGVDSTLKIQPAELGDSAVYLCASSRSAGLGELFFGEGSRLTVL.

This clonotype has ten or more counts. The V gene is TRBV7-9, the J gene TRBJ2-2; 7 bases align to TRBD1. The CDR3 sequence is 14 residues long. The V gene end was trimmed by 7 bases and the J gene end by 6 bases; junction bases not matched to a gene: 8. From germline, CDR1 is SEHNR and CDR2 FQNEAQ (reference sequence). As DNA, the CDR3 is TGTGCCAGCAACCAACCCCAGGGGGCCGGGGAGCTGTTTTTT. The encoded protein is CASNQPQGAGELFF. Complete variable domain (other parts from reference TRBV7-9 and TRBJ2-2): DTGVSQNPRHKITKRGQNVTFRCDPISEHNRLYWYRQTLGQGPEFLTYFQNEAQLEKSRLLSDRFSAERPKGSFSTLEIQRTEQGDSAMYLCASNQPQGAGELFFGEGSRLTVL.